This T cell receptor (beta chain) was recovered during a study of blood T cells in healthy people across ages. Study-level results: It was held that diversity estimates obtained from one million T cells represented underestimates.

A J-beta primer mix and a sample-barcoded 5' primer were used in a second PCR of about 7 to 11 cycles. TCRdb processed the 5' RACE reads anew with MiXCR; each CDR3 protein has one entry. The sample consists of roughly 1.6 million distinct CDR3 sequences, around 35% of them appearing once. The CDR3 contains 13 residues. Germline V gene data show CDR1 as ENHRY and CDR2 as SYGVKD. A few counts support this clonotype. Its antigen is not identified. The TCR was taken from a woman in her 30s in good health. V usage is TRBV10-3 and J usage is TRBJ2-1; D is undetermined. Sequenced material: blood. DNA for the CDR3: TGTGGAACGGCCACAGAAACCTACAATGAGCAGTTCTTC. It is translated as CGTATETYNEQFF.